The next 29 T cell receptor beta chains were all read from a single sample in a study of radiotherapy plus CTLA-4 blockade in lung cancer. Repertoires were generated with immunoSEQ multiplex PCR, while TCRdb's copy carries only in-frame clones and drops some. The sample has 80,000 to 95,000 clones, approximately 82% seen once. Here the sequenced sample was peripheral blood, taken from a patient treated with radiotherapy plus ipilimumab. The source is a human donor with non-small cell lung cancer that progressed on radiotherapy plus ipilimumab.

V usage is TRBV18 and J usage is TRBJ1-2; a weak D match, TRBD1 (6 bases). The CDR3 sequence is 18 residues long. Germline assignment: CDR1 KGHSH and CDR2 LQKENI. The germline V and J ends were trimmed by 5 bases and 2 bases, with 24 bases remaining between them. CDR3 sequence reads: CASSEGSGTRGTNYGYTF. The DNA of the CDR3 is TGTGCCAGCTCAGAGGGATCCGGGACAAGGGGAACCAACTATGGCTACACCTTC.

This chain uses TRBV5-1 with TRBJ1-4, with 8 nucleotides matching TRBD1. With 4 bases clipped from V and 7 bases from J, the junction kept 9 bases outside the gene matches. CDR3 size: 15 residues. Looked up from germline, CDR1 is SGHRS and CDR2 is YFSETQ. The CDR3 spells CASSPSTGVGEKLFF. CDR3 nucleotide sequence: TGCGCCAGCAGCCCCTCGACAGGGGTTGGTGAAAAACTGTTTTTT.

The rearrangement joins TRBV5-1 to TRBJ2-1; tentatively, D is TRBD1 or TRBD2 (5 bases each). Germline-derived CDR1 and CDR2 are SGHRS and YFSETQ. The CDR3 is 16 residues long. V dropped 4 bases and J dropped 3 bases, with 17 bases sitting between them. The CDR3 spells CASSVPGHKSYNEQFF. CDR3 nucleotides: TGCGCCAGCAGCGTACCGGGGCACAAGAGCTACAATGAGCAGTTCTTC.

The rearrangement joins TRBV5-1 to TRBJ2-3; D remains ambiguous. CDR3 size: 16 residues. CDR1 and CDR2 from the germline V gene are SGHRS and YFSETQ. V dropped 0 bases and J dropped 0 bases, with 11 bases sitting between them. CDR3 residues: CASSLASTSSTDTQYF. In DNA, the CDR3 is TGCGCCAGCAGCTTGGCCTCGACTTCTAGCACAGATACGCAGTATTTT. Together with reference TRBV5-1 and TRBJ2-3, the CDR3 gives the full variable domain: KAGVTQTPRYLIKTRGQQVTLSCSPISGHRSVSWYQQTPGQGLQFLFEYFSETQRNKGNFPGRFSGRQFSNSRSEMNVSTLELGDSALYLCASSLASTSSTDTQYFGPGTRLTVL.

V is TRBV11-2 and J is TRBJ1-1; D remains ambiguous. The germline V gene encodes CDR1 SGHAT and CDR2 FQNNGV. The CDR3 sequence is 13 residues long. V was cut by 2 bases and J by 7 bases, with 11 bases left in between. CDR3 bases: TGTGCCAGCAGCTTAATTGGCCTTTATGAAGCTTTCTTT. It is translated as CASSLIGLYEAFF.

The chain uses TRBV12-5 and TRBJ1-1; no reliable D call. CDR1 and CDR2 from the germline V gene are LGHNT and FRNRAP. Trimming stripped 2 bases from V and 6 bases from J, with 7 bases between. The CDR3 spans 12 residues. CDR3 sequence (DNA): TGTGCTAGTGGTTTGCCCGGCGCTGAAGCTTTCTTT. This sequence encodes CASGLPGAEAFF.

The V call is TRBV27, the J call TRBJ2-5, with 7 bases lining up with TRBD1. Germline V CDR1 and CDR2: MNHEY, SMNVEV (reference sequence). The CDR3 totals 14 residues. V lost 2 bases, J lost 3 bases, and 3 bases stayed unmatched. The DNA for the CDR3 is TGTGCCAGCAGTTTAGCCGGGACAGAAGAGACCCAGTACTTC. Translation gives CASSLAGTEETQYF.

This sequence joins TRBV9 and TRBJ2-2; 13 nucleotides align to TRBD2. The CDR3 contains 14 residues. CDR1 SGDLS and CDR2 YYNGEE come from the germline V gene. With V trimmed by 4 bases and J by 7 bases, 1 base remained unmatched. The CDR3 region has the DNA TGTGCCAGCAGCCGGACTAGCGGGGGCGGGGAGCTGTTTTTT. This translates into CASSRTSGGGELFF.

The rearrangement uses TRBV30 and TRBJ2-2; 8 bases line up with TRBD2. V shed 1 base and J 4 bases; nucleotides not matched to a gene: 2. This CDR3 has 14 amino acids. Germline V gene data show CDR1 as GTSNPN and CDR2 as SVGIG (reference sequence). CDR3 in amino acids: CAWSGGLGTGELFF. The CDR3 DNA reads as TGTGCCTGGAGTGGGGGACTAGGCACCGGGGAGCTGTTTTTT.

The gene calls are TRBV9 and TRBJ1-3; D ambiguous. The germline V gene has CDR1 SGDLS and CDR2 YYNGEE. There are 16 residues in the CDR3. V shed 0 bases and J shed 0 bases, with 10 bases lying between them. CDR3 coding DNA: TGTGCCAGCAGCGTAGTGGATGGCAGCTCTGGAAACACCATATATTTT. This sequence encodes CASSVVDGSSGNTIYF.

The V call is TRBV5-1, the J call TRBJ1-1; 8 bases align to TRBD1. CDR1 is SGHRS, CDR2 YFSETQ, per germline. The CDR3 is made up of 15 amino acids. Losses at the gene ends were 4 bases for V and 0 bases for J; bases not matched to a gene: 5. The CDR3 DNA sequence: TGCGCCAGCAGCAAGACGGGACAGGTGAACACTGAAGCTTTCTTT. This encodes CASSKTGQVNTEAFF.

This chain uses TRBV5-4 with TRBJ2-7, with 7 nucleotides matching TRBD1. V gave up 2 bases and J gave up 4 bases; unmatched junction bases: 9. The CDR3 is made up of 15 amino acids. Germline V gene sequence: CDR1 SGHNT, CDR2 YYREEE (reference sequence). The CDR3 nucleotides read TGTGCCAGCAGCTTTGGTCTACAGGGGCCTTACGAGCAGTACTTC. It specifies CASSFGLQGPYEQYF.

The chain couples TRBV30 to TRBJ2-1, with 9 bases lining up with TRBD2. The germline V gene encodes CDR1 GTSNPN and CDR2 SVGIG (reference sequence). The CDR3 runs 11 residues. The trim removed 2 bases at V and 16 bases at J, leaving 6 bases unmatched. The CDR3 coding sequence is TGTGCCTGGAGTCGGCTAGCGGGACCTTTCTTC. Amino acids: CAWSRLAGPFF.

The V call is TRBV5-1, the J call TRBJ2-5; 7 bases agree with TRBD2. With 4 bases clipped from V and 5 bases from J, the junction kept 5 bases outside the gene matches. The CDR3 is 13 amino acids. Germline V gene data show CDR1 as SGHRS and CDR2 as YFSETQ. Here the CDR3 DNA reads TGCGCCAGCAGCCGGGGGGAGCGGGAGACCCAGTACTTC. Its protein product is CASSRGERETQYF.

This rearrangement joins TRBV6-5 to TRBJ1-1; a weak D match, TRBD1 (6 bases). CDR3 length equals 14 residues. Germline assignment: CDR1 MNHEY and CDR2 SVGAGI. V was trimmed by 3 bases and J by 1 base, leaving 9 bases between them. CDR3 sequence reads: CASSYTRGNTEAFF. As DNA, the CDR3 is TGTGCCAGCAGTTATACCAGGGGGAACACTGAAGCTTTCTTT.

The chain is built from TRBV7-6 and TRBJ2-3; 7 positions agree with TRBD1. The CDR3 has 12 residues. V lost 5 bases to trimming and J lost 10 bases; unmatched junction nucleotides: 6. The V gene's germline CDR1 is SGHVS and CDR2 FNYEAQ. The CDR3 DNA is TGTGCCAGCAGCCCGGGACAGCTAGCGCAGTATTTT. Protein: CASSPGQLAQYF.

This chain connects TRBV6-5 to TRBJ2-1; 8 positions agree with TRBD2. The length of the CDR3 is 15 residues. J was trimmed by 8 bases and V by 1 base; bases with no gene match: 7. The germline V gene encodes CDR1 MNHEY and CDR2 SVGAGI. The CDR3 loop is CASSYLISGSHEQFF. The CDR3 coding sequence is TGTGCCAGCAGTTACTTGATAAGCGGGAGCCATGAGCAGTTCTTC.

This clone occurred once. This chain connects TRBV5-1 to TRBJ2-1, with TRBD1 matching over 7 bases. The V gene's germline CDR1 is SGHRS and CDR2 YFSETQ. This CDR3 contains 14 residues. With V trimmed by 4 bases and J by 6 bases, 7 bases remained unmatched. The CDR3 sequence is CASSPTGSSNEQFF. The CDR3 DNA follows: TGCGCCAGCAGCCCGACAGGGTCAAGCAATGAGCAGTTCTTC.

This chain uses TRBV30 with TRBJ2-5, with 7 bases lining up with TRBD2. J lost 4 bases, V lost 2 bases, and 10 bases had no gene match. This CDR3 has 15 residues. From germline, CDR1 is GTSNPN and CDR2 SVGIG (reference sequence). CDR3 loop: CAWSSGGGPGETQYF. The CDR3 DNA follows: TGTGCCTGGAGTTCCGGGGGAGGGCCAGGAGAGACCCAGTACTTC. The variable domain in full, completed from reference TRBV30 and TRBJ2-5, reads SQTIHQWPATLVQPVGSPLSLECTVEGTSNPNLYWYRQAAGRGLQLLFYSVGIGQISSEVPQNLSASRPQDRQFILSSKKLLLSDSGFYLCAWSSGGGPGETQYFGPGTRLLVL.

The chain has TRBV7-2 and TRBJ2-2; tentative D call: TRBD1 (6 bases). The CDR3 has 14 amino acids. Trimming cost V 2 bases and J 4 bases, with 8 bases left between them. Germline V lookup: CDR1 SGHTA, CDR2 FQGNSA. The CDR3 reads CASSLTGFTGELFF. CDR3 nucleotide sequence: TGTGCCAGCAGCTTAACAGGGTTCACCGGGGAGCTGTTTTTT.

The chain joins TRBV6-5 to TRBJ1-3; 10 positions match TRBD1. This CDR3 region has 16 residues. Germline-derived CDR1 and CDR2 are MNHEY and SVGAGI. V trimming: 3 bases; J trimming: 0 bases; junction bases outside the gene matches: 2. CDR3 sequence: CASSYDRGLSGNTIYF. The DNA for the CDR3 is TGTGCCAGCAGTTATGACAGGGGGCTCTCTGGAAACACCATATATTTT.

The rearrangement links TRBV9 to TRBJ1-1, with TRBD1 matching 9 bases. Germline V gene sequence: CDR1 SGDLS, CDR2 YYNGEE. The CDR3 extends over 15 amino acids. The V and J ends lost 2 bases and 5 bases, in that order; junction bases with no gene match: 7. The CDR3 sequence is CASSVSGTGSTEAFF. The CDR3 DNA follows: TGTGCCAGCAGCGTCTCCGGGACAGGGAGTACTGAAGCTTTCTTT.

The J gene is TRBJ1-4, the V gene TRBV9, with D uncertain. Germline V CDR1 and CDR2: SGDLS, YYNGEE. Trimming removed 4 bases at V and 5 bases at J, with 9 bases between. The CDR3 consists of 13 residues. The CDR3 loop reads CASSPAVNEKLFF. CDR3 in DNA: TGTGCCAGCAGCCCCGCAGTAAATGAAAAACTGTTTTTT.

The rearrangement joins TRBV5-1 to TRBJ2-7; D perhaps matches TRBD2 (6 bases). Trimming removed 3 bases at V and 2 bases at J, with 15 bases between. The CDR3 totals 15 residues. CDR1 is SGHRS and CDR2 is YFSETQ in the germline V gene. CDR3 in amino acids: CASSSGTVRAYEQYF. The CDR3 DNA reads TGCGCCAGCAGCTCGGGGACTGTTAGGGCCTACGAGCAGTACTTC.

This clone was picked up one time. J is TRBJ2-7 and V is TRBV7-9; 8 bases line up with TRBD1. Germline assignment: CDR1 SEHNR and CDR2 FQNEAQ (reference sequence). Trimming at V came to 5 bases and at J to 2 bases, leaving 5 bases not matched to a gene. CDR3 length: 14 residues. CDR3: CASSPGTGTYEQYV. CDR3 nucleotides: TGTGCCAGCAGCCCGGGGACAGGAACCTACGAGCAGTACGTC.

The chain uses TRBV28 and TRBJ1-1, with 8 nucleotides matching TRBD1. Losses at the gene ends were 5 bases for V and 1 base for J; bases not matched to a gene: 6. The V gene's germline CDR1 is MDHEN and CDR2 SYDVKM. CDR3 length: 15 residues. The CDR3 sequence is CASSPRGRGNTEAFF. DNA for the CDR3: TGTGCCAGCAGTCCCAGGGGGCGGGGGAACACTGAAGCTTTCTTT.

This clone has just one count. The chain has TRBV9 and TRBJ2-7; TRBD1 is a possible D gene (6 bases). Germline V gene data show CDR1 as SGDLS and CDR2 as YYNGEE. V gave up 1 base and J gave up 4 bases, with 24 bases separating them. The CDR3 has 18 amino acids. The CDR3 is CASSVRPETDSIAYEQYV. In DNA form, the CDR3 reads TGTGCCAGCAGCGTACGCCCTGAAACGGACAGCATAGCTTACGAGCAGTACGTC.

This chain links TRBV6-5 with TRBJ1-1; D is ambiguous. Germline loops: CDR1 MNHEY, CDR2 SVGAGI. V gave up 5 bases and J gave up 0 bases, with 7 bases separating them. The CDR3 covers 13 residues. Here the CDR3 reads CASSQEMNTEAFF. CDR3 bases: TGTGCCAGCAGTCAAGAGATGAACACTGAAGCTTTCTTT.

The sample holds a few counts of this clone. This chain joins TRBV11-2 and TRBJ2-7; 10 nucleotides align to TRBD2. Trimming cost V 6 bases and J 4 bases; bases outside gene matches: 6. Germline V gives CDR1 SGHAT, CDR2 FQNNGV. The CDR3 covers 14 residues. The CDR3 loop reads CASSPGLAVYEQYV. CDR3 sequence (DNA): TGTGCCAGCAGTCCAGGACTAGCGGTGTACGAGCAGTACGTC.